These T cell receptor beta chains were read from a single sample in a study of T cell responses to AZD1222 COVID-19 vaccine. Sequenced by immunoSEQ multiplex PCR; TCRdb stores in-frame clones only, minus some. The sample contains 130,000 to 150,000 clones, nearly 90% of which appear only once. The sample here was peripheral blood, taken 28 days after the second dose of the MenACWY control vaccine. The receptors were gathered from an adult who received the MenACWY meningococcal vaccine as a control. Both conserved end residues are part of each CDR3. A D gene is named only where the DNA matches it firmly. Clone size appears in some rows only: once, few, many, or a class for an expanded clone.

V gene	D gene	CDR3 length	clone size	J gene	CDR3 protein	CDR3 DNA
TRBV2	NA	14	NA	TRBJ1-1	CASSEQGQYTEAFF	TGTGCCAGCAGTGAACAGGGGCAGTACACTGAAGCTTTCTTT
TRBV5-6	NA	16	once	TRBJ2-7	CASSSQHSGAWGEQYF	TGTGCCAGCAGCTCCCAACACTCCGGGGCCTGGGGCGAGCAGTACTTC
TRBV10-3	NA	14	few	TRBJ1-2	CAISERRDTYGYTF	TGTGCCATCAGTGAGCGTAGGGACACATATGGCTACACCTTC
TRBV5-4	TRBD1	16	NA	TRBJ1-6	CASSPGQGRWNSPLHF	TGTGCCAGCAGCCCCGGACAGGGGAGATGGAATTCACCCCTCCACTTT
TRBV4-1	TRBD2	19	NA	TRBJ2-3	CASSQPRLAGGPVGDTQYF	TGCGCCAGCAGCCAACCGCGACTAGCGGGGGGGCCGGTGGGAGATACGCAGTATTTT
TRBV7-9	NA	14	NA	TRBJ1-2	CASSLAEGNYGYTF	TGTGCCAGCAGCTTAGCAGAGGGTAACTATGGCTACACCTTC
TRBV9	TRBD2	15	NA	TRBJ2-7	CASSDPSSGNYEQYF	TGTGCCAGCAGCGACCCCTCTAGCGGAAACTACGAGCAGTACTTC
TRBV5-1	TRBD1	15	once	TRBJ2-5	CASSLGQGIQETQYF	TGCGCCAGCAGCTTGGGACAGGGGATACAAGAGACCCAGTACTTC
TRBV9	NA	14	NA	TRBJ1-2	CASSVDSGWGGYTF	TGTGCCAGCAGCGTAGACAGCGGGTGGGGTGGCTACACCTTC
TRBV5-8	NA	13	NA	TRBJ1-5	CAATPERNQPQHF	TGTGCCGCCACCCCAGAGCGCAATCAGCCCCAGCATTTT
TRBV5-1	NA	16	NA	TRBJ2-3	CASSLGRDGRTDTQYF	TGCGCCAGCAGCTTGGGCCGGGACGGGCGCACAGATACGCAGTATTTT
TRBV30	NA	13	NA	TRBJ1-5	CAWSGTWDQPQHF	TGTGCCTGGAGTGGGACTTGGGATCAGCCCCAGCATTTT
TRBV3-1/TRBV3-2	NA	15	NA	TRBJ1-2	CASSQDGRVRYGYTF	TGTGCCAGCAGCCAAGACGGGAGAGTCAGGTATGGCTACACCTTC
TRBV24-1	TRBD2	15	NA	TRBJ2-7	CATSDPGTSGTAQYF	TGTGCCACCAGTGATCCCGGGACTAGCGGGACTGCGCAGTACTTC
TRBV15	TRBD1	18	NA	TRBJ2-6	CATSTGQGISSGANVLTF	TGTGCCACCAGCACAGGACAGGGAATTTCTTCTGGGGCCAACGTCCTGACTTTC
TRBV5-5	TRBD1	14	NA	TRBJ2-7	CASSLGQGFYEQYF	TGTGCCAGCAGCTTGGGACAGGGGTTTTACGAGCAGTACTTC
TRBV5-6	NA	16	NA	TRBJ1-6	CASSPYGGSGNSPLHF	TGTGCCAGCAGCCCCTATGGGGGGTCGGGCAATTCACCCCTCCACTTT
TRBV29-1	NA	12	few	TRBJ1-2	CSGVWGYYGYTF	TGCAGCGGGGTATGGGGTTACTATGGCTACACCTTC
TRBV21-1	NA	14	once	TRBJ1-2	CASTWPGVTLRYTF	TGTGCCAGCACCTGGCCAGGGGTAACGCTTCGCTACACCTTC
TRBV5-1	TRBD2	14	once	TRBJ2-1	CASSLGLAANEQFF	TGCGCCAGCAGCTTGGGACTAGCGGCGAATGAGCAGTTCTTC
TRBV19	NA	16	NA	TRBJ1-1	CASRPIQGLGNTEAFF	TGTGCCAGTAGGCCGATCCAGGGATTGGGGAACACTGAAGCTTTCTTT
TRBV5-1	NA	13	NA	TRBJ2-7	CASSRRTDAEQYF	TGCGCCAGCAGCCGTCGGACAGATGCCGAGCAGTACTTC
TRBV18	TRBD1	14	NA	TRBJ1-5	CASSPGQGGQPQHF	TGTGCCAGCTCACCCGGACAGGGTGGTCAGCCCCAGCATTTT
TRBV7-2	TRBD2	15	NA	TRBJ2-2	CASSLRGGDTGELFF	TGTGCCAGCAGCTTGAGGGGAGGGGACACCGGGGAGCTGTTTTTT
TRBV29-1	TRBD1	14	NA	TRBJ2-3	CSLYDRAGTDTQYF	TGCAGCCTTTACGACAGGGCGGGCACAGATACGCAGTATTTT
TRBV27	NA	17	once	TRBJ2-7	CASSPRGGRRAFHEQYF	TGTGCCAGCAGCCCCAGGGGGGGGCGGAGGGCCTTCCACGAGCAGTACTTC
TRBV6-5	NA	14	once	TRBJ1-1	CASNVLQGNTEAFF	TGTGCCAGCAACGTATTACAGGGGAACACTGAAGCTTTCTTT
TRBV27	NA	13	NA	TRBJ2-7	CASSLSGAYEQYF	TGTGCCAGCAGTTTATCTGGGGCCTACGAGCAGTACTTC
TRBV29-1	TRBD2	13	few	TRBJ2-5	CSVVTSGGETQYF	TGCAGCGTTGTAACTAGCGGGGGAGAGACCCAGTACTTC
TRBV6-6	TRBD1	13	NA	TRBJ1-2	CASLLGTGSGYTF	TGTGCCAGCCTTCTCGGGACAGGGTCTGGCTACACCTTC
TRBV5-1	NA	12	NA	TRBJ1-1	CASTDTNTEAFF	TGCGCCAGCACCGACACGAACACTGAAGCTTTCTTT
TRBV6-5	NA	13	NA	TRBJ1-6	CASSLSDWEPLHF	TGTGCCAGCAGCCTGAGTGATTGGGAACCCCTCCACTTT
TRBV28	TRBD1	15	NA	TRBJ2-3	CASSSPTGGADTQYF	TGTGCCAGCAGTTCTCCGACAGGGGGCGCAGATACGCAGTATTTT
TRBV7-3	TRBD1	15	NA	TRBJ2-2	CASSLNGQVPGELFF	TGTGCCAGCAGCTTAAATGGACAGGTGCCCGGGGAGCTGTTTTTT
TRBV10-3	NA	13	NA	TRBJ2-2	CAISESGGGELFF	TGTGCCATCAGTGAGAGCGGTGGCGGGGAGCTGTTTTTT
TRBV12-3/TRBV12-4	NA	12	once	TRBJ2-7	CASMRPGYEQYF	TGTGCCAGCATGCGTCCAGGATACGAGCAGTACTTC
TRBV6-5	NA	14	NA	TRBJ1-1	CASTQPGHFTEAFF	TGTGCCAGCACCCAACCGGGACACTTCACTGAAGCTTTCTTT
TRBV5-4	NA	13	NA	TRBJ1-5	CASSLAGLEPQHF	TGTGCCAGCAGCTTGGCCGGGTTGGAGCCCCAGCATTTT
TRBV14	NA	15	NA	TRBJ1-2	CASSQDRGAVYGYTF	TGTGCCAGCAGCCAAGATCGGGGAGCGGTCTATGGCTACACCTTC
TRBV6-1	NA	12	NA	TRBJ1-2	CASSGASYGYTF	TGTGCCAGCAGTGGAGCCTCCTATGGCTACACCTTC
TRBV6-5	NA	14	NA	TRBJ1-3	CASTQGISGNTIYF	TGTGCCAGCACCCAGGGGATCTCTGGAAACACCATATATTTT
TRBV6-4	TRBD1	12	NA	TRBJ1-6	CASQQGAGPLHF	TGTGCCAGCCAACAGGGGGCTGGACCCCTCCACTTT
TRBV4-2	NA	16	NA	TRBJ1-4	CASSQDSGITNEKLFF	TGTGCCAGCAGCCAAGACTCGGGCATAACTAATGAAAAACTGTTTTTT
TRBV11-3	NA	15	NA	TRBJ1-4	CASSLGGPTNEKLFF	TGTGCCAGCAGCTTGGGGGGGCCTACTAATGAAAAACTGTTTTTT
TRBV27	NA	11	NA	TRBJ2-7	CASSYSYEQYF	TGTGCCAGCAGTTACTCCTACGAGCAGTACTTC
TRBV4-1	TRBD2	17	NA	TRBJ2-5	CASSQRRLGGGAGTQYF	TGCGCCAGCAGCCAACGACGTCTCGGCGGGGGGGCCGGGACCCAGTACTTC
TRBV28	NA	14	NA	TRBJ2-5	CASSPVGGRETQYF	TGTGCCAGCAGTCCGGTGGGGGGCCGAGAGACCCAGTACTTC
TRBV18	TRBD1	15	NA	TRBJ2-4	CASSPPGGQGHIQYF	TGTGCCAGCTCACCACCAGGAGGACAGGGTCACATTCAGTACTTC
TRBV19	NA	14	NA	TRBJ1-2	CASSLGQGLYGYTF	TGTGCCAGTAGTCTCGGGCAGGGGCTGTATGGCTACACCTTC
TRBV5-1	TRBD1	14	NA	TRBJ1-2	CASSSGTGSYGYTF	TGCGCCAGCAGCTCCGGGACAGGGTCCTATGGCTACACCTTC